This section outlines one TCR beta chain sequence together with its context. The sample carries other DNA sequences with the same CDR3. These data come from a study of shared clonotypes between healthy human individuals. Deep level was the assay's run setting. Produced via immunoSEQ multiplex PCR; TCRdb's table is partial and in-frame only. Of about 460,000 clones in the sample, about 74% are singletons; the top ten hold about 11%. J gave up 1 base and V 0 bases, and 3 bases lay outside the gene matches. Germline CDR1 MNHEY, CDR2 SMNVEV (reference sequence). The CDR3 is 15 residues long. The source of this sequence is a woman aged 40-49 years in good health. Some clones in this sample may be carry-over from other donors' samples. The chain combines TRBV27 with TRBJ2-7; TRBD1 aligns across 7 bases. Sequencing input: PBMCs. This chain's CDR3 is CASSLSGTASYEQYF. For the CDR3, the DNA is TGTGCCAGCAGTTTATCTGGGACAGCGTCCTACGAGCAGTACTTC.